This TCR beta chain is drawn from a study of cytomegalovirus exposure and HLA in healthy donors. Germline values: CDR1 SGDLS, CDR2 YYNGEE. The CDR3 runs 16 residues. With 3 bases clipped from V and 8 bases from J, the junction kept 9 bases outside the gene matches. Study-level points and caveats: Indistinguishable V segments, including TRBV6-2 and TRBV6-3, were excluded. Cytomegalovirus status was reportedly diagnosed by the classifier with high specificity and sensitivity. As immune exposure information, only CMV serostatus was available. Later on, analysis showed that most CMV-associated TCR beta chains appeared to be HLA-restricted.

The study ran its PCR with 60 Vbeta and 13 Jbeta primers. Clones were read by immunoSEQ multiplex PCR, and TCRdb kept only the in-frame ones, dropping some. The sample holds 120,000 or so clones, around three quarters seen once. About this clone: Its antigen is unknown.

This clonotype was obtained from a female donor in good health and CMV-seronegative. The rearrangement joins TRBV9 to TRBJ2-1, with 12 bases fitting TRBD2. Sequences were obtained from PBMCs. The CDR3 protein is CASSELAGGHVDEQFF. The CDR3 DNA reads TGTGCCAGCAGCGAACTAGCGGGGGGCCACGTTGATGAGCAGTTCTTC.